A single sample is the source of the 29 T cell receptor beta chains below, sequenced in a study of TIL therapy for anti-PD-1-resistant metastatic lung cancer. Specified time point: pre-treatment sample, taken before nivolumab and TIL therapy. This was the immunoSEQ v3 assay. The data were produced by immunoSEQ multiplex PCR, yet TCRdb's version contains in-frame clones alone and is incomplete. Of about 46,000 clones listed, around 86% are singletons. The sample consisted of blood, taken at baseline. These receptors all stem from a person aged 25-79 years with non-small cell lung cancer.

The chain couples TRBV27 to TRBJ2-7; the D is unclear. Trimming removed 3 bases at V and 0 bases at J, with 9 bases between. The CDR3 length is 14 residues. Germline assignment: CDR1 MNHEY and CDR2 SMNVEV (reference sequence). The CDR3 DNA sequence: TGTGCCAGCAGTTTCTCGGTTCCCTCCTACGAGCAGTACTTC. Translation gives CASSFSVPSYEQYF.

The rearrangement links TRBV5-1 to TRBJ2-4; 12 bases map to TRBD2. CDR1 SGHRS and CDR2 YFSETQ come from the germline V gene. The CDR3 is 17 residues long. V was clipped by 4 bases and J by 3 bases; unmatched bases: 8. The CDR3 sequence: CASSHELTSGSKNIQYF. The CDR3 region has the DNA TGCGCCAGCAGCCATGAATTGACTAGCGGGAGCAAAAACATTCAGTACTTC.

The rearrangement links TRBV18 to TRBJ2-2; D is undetermined. V was pared by 3 bases and J by 6 bases, with 8 bases between. The CDR3 spans 13 residues. Germline CDR1 reads KGHSH; CDR2 reads LQKENI. The CDR3 region is CASSPDEAGELFF. In DNA, the CDR3 is TGTGCCAGCTCACCGGACGAAGCCGGGGAGCTGTTTTTT.

This chain uses TRBV2 with TRBJ2-5; perhaps TRBD2 as D (6 bases). This CDR3 spans 16 amino acids. Between the trimmed V and J ends, which lost 1 base and 4 bases, there was a span of 16 bases. Germline V gene data show CDR1 as SNHLY and CDR2 as FYNNEI. As DNA, the CDR3 is TGTGCCAGCAGTGAAGGTCTAGCTGGGGGAGGAGAGACCCAGTACTTC. This codes for CASSEGLAGGGETQYF. Full variable domain (remainder filled in from reference TRBV2 and TRBJ2-5): EPEVTQTPSHQVTQMGQEVILRCVPISNHLYFYWYRQILGQKVEFLVSFYNNEISEKSEIFDDQFSVERPDGSNFTLKIRSTKLEDSAMYFCASSEGLAGGGETQYFGPGTRLLVL.

The J gene is TRBJ2-2, the V gene TRBV6-5, with 7 bases that match TRBD1. Germline values: CDR1 MNHEY, CDR2 SVGAGI. The ends lost 6 bases at V and 1 base at J; junction bases unmatched: 5. The CDR3 is 15 amino acids. For the CDR3, the DNA is TGTGCCAGCAGCCCGACAGGGCTGAACACCGGGGAGCTGTTTTTT. Its translation is CASSPTGLNTGELFF.

This clone was observed a single time. V gene TRBV6-5 combines with J gene TRBJ1-1; perhaps TRBD1 as D (5 bases). CDR1 MNHEY and CDR2 SVGAGI come from the germline V gene. The CDR3 consists of 14 residues. V lost 5 bases and J 2 bases, leaving 12 bases between the germline ends. The CDR3 spells CASSPRQHNTEAFF. The CDR3 DNA reads as TGTGCCAGCAGTCCCAGACAGCATAACACTGAAGCTTTCTTT.

The V call is TRBV3-1 (or the pseudogene TRBV3-2), the J call TRBJ2-3; 7 nucleotides line up with TRBD2. Germline CDR1 reads LGHDT; CDR2 reads YNNKEL (reference sequence). The ends lost 4 bases at V and 2 bases at J; junction bases unmatched: 6. The CDR3 covers 15 residues. The CDR3 loop is CASSPTGLPTDTQYF. The CDR3 DNA follows: TGTGCCAGCAGCCCTACGGGACTACCCACAGATACGCAGTATTTT.

V is TRBV7-8 and J is TRBJ2-3; 7 nucleotides match TRBD2. J was trimmed by 6 bases and V by 3 bases; bases with no gene match: 6. From germline, CDR1 is SGHVS and CDR2 FQNEAQ. This CDR3 region has 14 residues. CDR3 bases: TGTGCCAGCAGCTTTGCGCGGGAGTTTGATACGCAGTATTTT. It codes for CASSFAREFDTQYF.

This clone was picked up a small number of times. The chain is built from TRBV5-1 and TRBJ1-1; D is unresolved. Germline V lookup: CDR1 SGHRS, CDR2 YFSETQ. Trimming shortened V by 4 bases and J by 1 base, and 8 bases separated the two germline ends. This CDR3 has 13 residues. The CDR3 loop reads CASSAGPNTEAFF. DNA for the CDR3: TGCGCCAGCAGCGCCGGACCGAACACTGAAGCTTTCTTT.

On this clone itself: Compared with germline, one end of the junction differs, possibly owing to a read error. The V call is TRBV7-2, the J call TRBJ2-7, with 8 bases matching TRBD1. The CDR3 consists of 13 residues. Germline V gives CDR1 SGHTA, CDR2 FQGNSA. Here the CDR3 reads CASSPSDRVNIDF. CDR3 nucleotide sequence: TGTGCCAGCAGCCCATCGGACAGGGTGAATATAGACTTC.

The chain links TRBV7-9 to TRBJ1-1; 7 bases align to TRBD1. Germline assignment: CDR1 SEHNR and CDR2 FQNEAQ (reference sequence). With V trimmed by 5 bases and J by 12 bases, 15 bases remained unmatched. The CDR3 totals 14 residues. Written as DNA, the CDR3 is TGTGCCAGCAGCACAAGAGGAGGACAGGTTGGGACTTTCTTT. It is translated as CASSTRGGQVGTFF.

The chain has TRBV5-4 and TRBJ2-1; no reliable D call. Germline V gives CDR1 SGHNT, CDR2 YYREEE (reference sequence). The V end was cut by 0 bases, the J end by 6 bases, with 13 bases between. The CDR3 sequence is 15 residues long. DNA for the CDR3: TGTGCCAGCAGCTTGGCCGGCGCTATTCTCAATGAGCAGTTCTTC. Its translation: CASSLAGAILNEQFF.

The chain is built from TRBV30 and TRBJ1-5; D is uncertain. Germline V lookup: CDR1 GTSNPN, CDR2 SVGIG (reference sequence). The germline V and J ends were trimmed by 2 bases and 5 bases, with 10 bases remaining between them. The CDR3 totals 13 residues. The CDR3 loop reads CAWSFSKHQPQHF. CDR3 in DNA: TGTGCCTGGAGTTTCAGTAAACATCAGCCCCAGCATTTT.

The V and J genes are TRBV27 and TRBJ2-1; D gene uncertain. Trimming pared 2 bases from V and 4 bases from J, leaving 15 bases between. This CDR3 has 16 residues. Germline lookup yields CDR1 MNHEY and CDR2 SMNVEV (reference sequence). The CDR3 nucleotides read TGTGCCAGCAGTTTAAGTAGTCACCTAAGGTACAATGAGCAGTTCTTC. This sequence encodes CASSLSSHLRYNEQFF.

The rearrangement links TRBV10-1 to TRBJ2-5, with D perhaps TRBD1 (7 bases). V was cut by 1 base and J by 1 base, with 22 bases left in between. The CDR3 totals 19 residues. The germline CDR1 and CDR2 sequences are WNHNN and SYGVQD (reference sequence). The CDR3 loop is CASSEWGQIHRGLQETQYF. DNA of the CDR3: TGCGCCAGCAGTGAGTGGGGACAGATTCATCGGGGACTCCAAGAGACCCAGTACTTC.

This clone occurred once. The chain combines TRBV30 with TRBJ1-5; D ambiguous. This CDR3 spans 13 amino acids. Trimming removed 1 base at V and 0 bases at J, with 4 bases between. CDR1 is GTSNPN and CDR2 is SVGIG in the germline V gene (reference sequence). The CDR3 region is CAWSADSNQPQHF. DNA of the CDR3: TGTGCCTGGAGTGCGGATAGCAATCAGCCCCAGCATTTT.

This chain connects TRBV7-3 to TRBJ2-7; 9 bases align to TRBD2. CDR1 SGHTA and CDR2 FQGTGA come from the germline V gene. This CDR3 comprises 16 residues. V lost 5 bases to trimming and J lost 0 bases; unmatched junction nucleotides: 8. CDR3 sequence reads: CASSPTSGKSSYEQYF. As DNA, the CDR3 is TGTGCCAGCAGCCCGACTAGCGGCAAAAGCTCCTACGAGCAGTACTTC.

This chain uses TRBV6-2 or TRBV6-3 with TRBJ1-4, with D unclear. Germline loops: CDR1 MNHEY, CDR2 SVGEGT. V was trimmed by 0 bases and J by 5 bases, leaving 13 bases between them. The CDR3 totals 16 residues. The CDR3 sequence: CASSYSWTRKNEKLFF. Written as DNA, the CDR3 is TGTGCCAGCAGTTACTCCTGGACCCGGAAAAATGAAAAACTGTTTTTT.

The chain joins TRBV7-9 to TRBJ1-6; maybe TRBD1 (5 bases). From germline, CDR1 is SEHNR and CDR2 FQNEAQ (reference sequence). The CDR3 contains 16 residues. Trimming took off 1 base at V and 8 bases at J, with 15 bases between the two ends. In DNA, the CDR3 is TGTGCCAGCAGCTTAGGGGGGTTGCAGGGCGATTCACCCCTCCACTTT. Amino acid sequence: CASSLGGLQGDSPLHF.

The chain links TRBV19 to TRBJ1-1; perhaps TRBD1 as D (5 bases). This CDR3 spans 13 amino acids. V was shortened by 5 bases and J by 4 bases, with 11 bases between the two germline ends. CDR1 is LNHDA, CDR2 SQIVND, per germline (reference sequence). CDR3 nucleotide sequence: TGTGCCAGTAGTCCCTCGGGGGTCACTGAAGCTTTCTTT. Translated, it gives CASSPSGVTEAFF.

The chain recombines TRBV7-9 with TRBJ2-1; D possibly corresponds to TRBD1 (6 bases). In germline, CDR1 is SEHNR, CDR2 FQNEAQ (reference sequence). V lost 5 bases to trimming and J lost 7 bases, with 12 bases between them. This CDR3 has 13 residues. CDR3 residues: CASSLGTLNEQFF. In nucleotides, the CDR3 is TGTGCCAGCAGCCTAGGGACACTTAATGAGCAGTTCTTC.

This chain connects TRBV4-3 to TRBJ1-1; D gene uncertain. Trimming stripped 3 bases from V and 6 bases from J, with 20 bases between. The V gene's germline CDR1 is LGHNA and CDR2 YSLEER. CDR3 length: 16 amino acids. CDR3 nucleotides: TGCGCCAGCAGCCAGGATTTAATTCATTCGCCTCCTGAAGCTTTCTTT. Translated, it gives CASSQDLIHSPPEAFF.

CDR3 loop: CASSLVDRTIRYF. The CDR3 DNA follows: TGTGCCAGCAGCTTAGTGGACAGGACTATTCGGTACTTC. This chain joins TRBV7-9 and TRBJ2-7, with a tentative D call TRBD1 (7 bases). The length of the CDR3 is 13 residues. Germline CDR1 SEHNR, CDR2 FQNEAQ (reference sequence). V was trimmed by 1 base and J by 12 bases, leaving 16 bases between them.

This chain joins TRBV29-1 and TRBJ2-7; 9 nucleotides agree with TRBD1. This CDR3 has 16 residues. Trimming cost V 7 bases and J 5 bases; bases outside gene matches: 18. Germline CDR1 SQVTM, CDR2 ANQGSEA. The CDR3 sequence is CSGLGLGQGNPHEQYF. The DNA of the CDR3 is TGCAGCGGACTGGGACTGGGACAGGGCAATCCTCACGAGCAGTACTTC.

This rearrangement joins TRBV6-6 to TRBJ2-3, with D perhaps assigned TRBD1 or TRBD2 (5 bases each). CDR3 length: 15 amino acids. V was cut by 8 bases and J by 8 bases, with 23 bases left in between. The V gene's germline CDR1 is MNHNY and CDR2 SVGAGI (reference sequence). This CDR3 reads CASVTGTKAPPTQYF. The CDR3 coding sequence is TGTGCCAGCGTCACCGGGACGAAGGCACCTCCTACGCAGTATTTT.

The chain employs TRBV7-3 and TRBJ1-2; 7 positions agree with TRBD1. Germline CDR1 is SGHTA and CDR2 is FQGTGA. CDR3 length: 15 residues. Losses at the gene ends were 5 bases for V and 8 bases for J; bases not matched to a gene: 14. The CDR3 DNA is TGTGCCAGCAGCCCCGACTCGACAGGGATTTCCGGCTACACCTTC. Amino acid sequence: CASSPDSTGISGYTF.

This chain uses TRBV2 with TRBJ2-7; D is unresolved. The length of the CDR3 is 15 residues. Germline CDR1 reads SNHLY; CDR2 reads FYNNEI. The germline V and J ends were trimmed by 8 bases and 1 base, with 18 bases remaining between them. The CDR3 is CASRMGPLPSYEQYF. As DNA, the CDR3 is TGTGCCAGCCGGATGGGCCCTTTACCTTCCTACGAGCAGTACTTC.

The chain joins TRBV3-1 (or the pseudogene TRBV3-2) to TRBJ2-5; the match to TRBD2 covers 13 bases. V lost 6 bases, J lost 5 bases, and 9 bases stayed unmatched. Germline V gives CDR1 LGHDT, CDR2 YNNKEL (reference sequence). The CDR3 runs to 16 residues. DNA for the CDR3: TGTGCCAGCAGGACCAGATGGACTAGCGGGAGTGAGACCCAGTACTTC. This codes for CASRTRWTSGSETQYF.

V gene TRBV9 combines with J gene TRBJ2-6; D remains unclear. This CDR3 region has 18 residues. V lost 4 bases and J 4 bases, leaving 21 bases between the germline ends. The V gene's germline CDR1 is SGDLS and CDR2 YYNGEE. The CDR3, as DNA: TGTGCCAGCAGCCCTCGGGTCGCTCTTTCTACCGGGGCCAACGTCCTGACTTTC. Its protein is CASSPRVALSTGANVLTF.